This entry is about one TCR beta chain. What it binds is not known. The record originates from a study of shared clonotypes between healthy human individuals. Study in general: CD8 memory received one plate per donor, CD8 naive two, CD4 memory three and CD4 naive three.

Study results and caveats: With few donors, the genetic and exposure-history diversity represented was limited.

The table came from immunoSEQ multiplex PCR; TCRdb's copy has only in-frame clones and leaves some out. The table includes around 2,000,000 clones, over 85% detected once. CDR1 and CDR2 (germline): MDHEN, SYDVKM. The V end was cut by 6 bases, the J end by 7 bases, with 18 bases between. The CDR3 runs to 14 residues. CD45RO-negative, CCR7-selected cells formed the naive CD8 fraction, which excluded terminally differentiated effector memory CD45RA+ cells. Sequenced sample: naive CD8+ T cells sorted from blood. V and J are TRBV28 and TRBJ1-1; D remains ambiguous. This TCR came from a man younger than 30 in good health. CDR3 nucleotide sequence: TGTGCCAGCAGCCCTATGGACCCTTGGGGTGAAGCTTTCTTT. Its translation: CASSPMDPWGEAFF.